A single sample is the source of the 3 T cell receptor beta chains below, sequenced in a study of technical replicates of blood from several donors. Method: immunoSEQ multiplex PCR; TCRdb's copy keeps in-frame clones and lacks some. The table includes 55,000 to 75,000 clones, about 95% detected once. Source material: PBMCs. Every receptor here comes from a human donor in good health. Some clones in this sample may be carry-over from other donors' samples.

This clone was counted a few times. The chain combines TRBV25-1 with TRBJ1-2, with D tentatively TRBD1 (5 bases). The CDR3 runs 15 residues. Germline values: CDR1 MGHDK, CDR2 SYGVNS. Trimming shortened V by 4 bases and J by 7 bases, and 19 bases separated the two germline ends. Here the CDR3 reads CASSVSVGDWGGYTF. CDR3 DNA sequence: TGTGCCAGCAGTGTCTCGGTAGGGGATTGGGGTGGCTACACCTTC.

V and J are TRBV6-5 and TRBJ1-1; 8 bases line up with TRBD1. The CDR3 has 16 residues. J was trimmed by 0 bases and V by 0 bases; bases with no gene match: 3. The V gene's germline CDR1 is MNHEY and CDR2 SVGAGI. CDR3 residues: CASSYSHRGVNTEAFF. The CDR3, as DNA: TGTGCCAGCAGTTACTCGCACAGGGGGGTGAACACTGAAGCTTTCTTT.

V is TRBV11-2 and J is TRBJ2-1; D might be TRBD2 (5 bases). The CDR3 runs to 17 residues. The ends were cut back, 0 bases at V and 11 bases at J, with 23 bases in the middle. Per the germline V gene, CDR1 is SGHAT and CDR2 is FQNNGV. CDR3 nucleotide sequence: TGTGCCAGCAGCTTAGAATCCGCGGGTAGGTTTGTTAAGAAGCAGTTCTTC. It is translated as CASSLESAGRFVKKQFF.